This record covers a single T cell receptor (beta chain). This clonotype has just a few counts. Its antigen is still unknown. No base quality values were provided; no much bigger clone lies one nucleotide off. V drops 1 base and J drops 3 bases, leaving 10 bases in between. Based on the germline V gene, the CDR1 and CDR2 sequences are LGHNA and YSLEER. The CDR3 contains 14 residues, cysteine and phenylalanine counted. CDR3 DNA is the only sequence kept; it has 42 bases, read in frame from the first base. The 40 or so donors, aged 6 to 90 years, were systemically healthy Caucasian individuals from Russia. Each donor gave about 9.7 milliliters of peripheral blood, drawn into EDTA-treated Vacutainer tubes. Ficoll-Paque density-gradient centrifugation was used to isolate PBMCs, with at least 6.5 million per sample. Trizol reagent was used to extract total RNA from PBMCs, with at least 6 micrograms per sample. For every donor, flow cytometry on a PBMC aliquot measured the percentage of naive CD45RAhigh/CD27high T cells.

The sample is drawn from a study of blood T cells in healthy people across ages (dated by TCRdb to between 2014 and 2017). Turning to the overall study: In model experiments, roughly one uniquely barcoded TCR beta cDNA molecule per two T cells was captured by template switching. Using deep sequencing normalized with unique cDNA molecular identifiers, the study measured how TCR beta repertoire diversity changes with age. The donors were split into four age groups: young (average about 15 years), middle-aged (around 37), aged (roughly 68) and long-lived (roughly 77). To avoid experimental bias, donors of different ages were distributed randomly across sequencing lanes. The study analyzed two additional independent replicas of 1 million unique cDNA reads from the same blood draw for two donors, one aged 18 to 30 and one aged 80 or older.

Library preparation used 5' RACE. Reads for this sample came from an Illumina HiSeq 2500. A second about 7 to 12 cycle PCR used a sample-barcoded 5' primer and a J-beta primer mix. Each TCR beta cDNA molecule received a unique molecular identifier from a template-switch 5' adaptor carrying 12 random nucleotides. At least 3 million CDR3-containing paired-end reads were obtained from each sample. All of the RNA was converted into first-strand cDNA using the Mint cDNA synthesis kit, with a TRBC-specific oligonucleotide serving as the primer. Following uracil-DNA glycosylase treatment, all cDNA underwent a first 18-cycle PCR with the universal primers M1SS and BC2_uni_R. As for the original processing: Each sample was normalized by randomly selecting 1 million high-quality reads, each carrying a distinct molecular identifier. Instead of being binned into consensus sequences, reads that shared molecular identifiers were thrown out. MiTCR, run with a Q25 quality threshold and the strictest error-elimination algorithm, handled CDR3 identification, clonotype clustering and error correction. A nonparametric unseen species model using Euler transformation provided a lower-bound estimate of total TCR beta diversity. Using fastp trimming at Q25 and MiXCR clonotype assembly, TCRdb reanalyzed the public sequencing data and kept in-frame beta chains. Rows matching on CDR3 protein sequence are summarized as one entry with the most common DNA and genes. The V and J calls reflect TCRdb's pipeline rather than the authors' work. The sample data list about 1.8 million distinct CDR3 sequences, and 49% of these were observed just once. The biggest ten clones account for 2.1% of the sample.

The research as a whole found: The CMV infection status of donors was not known, potentially confounding age-related changes in expanded clonotypes. Total diversity estimates from one million sequenced T cells were considered lower bounds and underestimates. There was a strong correlation between observed TCR beta diversity and the percentage of naive T cells measured by flow cytometry. Because profiling used bulk unsorted PBMCs, naive and antigen-experienced compartments could not be compared conclusively. Observed TCR beta diversity per million T cells fell roughly linearly with age, and a significant reduction was already apparent by age roughly 40. Compared with the aged group, the long-lived group had more naive CD4+ T cells, fewer expanded clones and increased TCR diversity, suggesting age selection.

The sample was blood. The sequence derives from a woman aged 40 to 50 in good health. The chain is encoded by TRBV4-3 joined to TRBJ2-7; there is no confident call for the D gene. The sequence in DNA is TGCGCCAGCAGCCAAGTTACCCAGAACTACGAGCAGTACTTC. Translated, this is CASSQVTQNYEQYF.